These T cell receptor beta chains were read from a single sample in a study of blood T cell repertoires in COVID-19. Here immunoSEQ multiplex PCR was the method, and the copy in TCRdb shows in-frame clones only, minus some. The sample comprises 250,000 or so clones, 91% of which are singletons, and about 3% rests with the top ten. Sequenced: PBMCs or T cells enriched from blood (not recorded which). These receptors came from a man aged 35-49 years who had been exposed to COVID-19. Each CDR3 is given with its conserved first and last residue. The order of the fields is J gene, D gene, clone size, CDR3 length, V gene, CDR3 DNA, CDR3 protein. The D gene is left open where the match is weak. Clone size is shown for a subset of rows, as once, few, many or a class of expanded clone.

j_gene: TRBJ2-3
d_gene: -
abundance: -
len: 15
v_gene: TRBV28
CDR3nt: TGTGCCAGCAGTTTAGGGGGGGCAAGCGCAGATACGCAGTATTTT
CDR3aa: CASSLGGASADTQYF

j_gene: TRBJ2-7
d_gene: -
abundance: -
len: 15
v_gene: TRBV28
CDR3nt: TGTGCCAGCAGTCTTCGACAGAGTAGCTCCTACGAGCAGTACTTC
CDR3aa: CASSLRQSSSYEQYF

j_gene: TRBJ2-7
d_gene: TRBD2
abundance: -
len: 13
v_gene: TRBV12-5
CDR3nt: TGTGCTAGTGGGCGGGCGGGGGCCTACGAGCAGTACTTC
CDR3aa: CASGRAGAYEQYF

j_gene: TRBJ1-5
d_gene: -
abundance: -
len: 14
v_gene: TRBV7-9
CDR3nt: TGTGCCAGCAGCTTAGCAGGAGGCAATCAGCCCCAGCATTTT
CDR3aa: CASSLAGGNQPQHF

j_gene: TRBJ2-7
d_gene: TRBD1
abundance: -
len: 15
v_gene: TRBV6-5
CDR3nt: TGTGCCAGCAGAGCCGGGACAGGGGAAGCGTACGAGCAGTACTTC
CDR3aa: CASRAGTGEAYEQYF

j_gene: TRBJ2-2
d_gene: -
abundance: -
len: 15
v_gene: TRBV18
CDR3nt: TGTGCCAGCTCACCAATGTCAGATTACACCGGGGAGCTGTTTTTT
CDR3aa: CASSPMSDYTGELFF

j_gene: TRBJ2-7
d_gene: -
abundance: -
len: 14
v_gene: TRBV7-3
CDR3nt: TGTGCCAGCAGCTTAACGACAGGCCCCTACGAGCAGTACTTC
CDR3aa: CASSLTTGPYEQYF

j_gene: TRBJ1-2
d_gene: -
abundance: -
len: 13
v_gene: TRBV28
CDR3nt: TGTGCCAGCAGTTTCGGGTCTACCCGAGGCTACACCTTC
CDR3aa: CASSFGSTRGYTF

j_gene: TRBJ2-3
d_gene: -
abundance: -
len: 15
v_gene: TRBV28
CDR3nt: TGTGCCAGCAGTTCCAGGGGTACGGACACAGATACGCAGTATTTT
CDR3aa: CASSSRGTDTDTQYF

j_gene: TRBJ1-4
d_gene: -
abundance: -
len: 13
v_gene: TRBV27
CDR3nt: TGTGCCAGCCGTGACAGCGCTAATGAAAAACTGTTTTTT
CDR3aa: CASRDSANEKLFF

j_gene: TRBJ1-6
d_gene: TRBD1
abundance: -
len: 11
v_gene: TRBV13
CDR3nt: TGTGCCAGCAGCTTAGAGGGACAGACTCACTTT
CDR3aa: CASSLEGQTHF

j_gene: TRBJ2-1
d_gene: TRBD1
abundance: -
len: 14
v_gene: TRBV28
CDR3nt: TGTGCCAGCAAGGGGACAGGGACGGTAGATGAGCAGTTCTTC
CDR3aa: CASKGTGTVDEQFF

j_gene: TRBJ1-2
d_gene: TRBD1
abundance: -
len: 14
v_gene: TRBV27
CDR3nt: TGTGCCAGCAGTCCTTTGACAGGGAACTATGGCTACACCTTC
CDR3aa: CASSPLTGNYGYTF

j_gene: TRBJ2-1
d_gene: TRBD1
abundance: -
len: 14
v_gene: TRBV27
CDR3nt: TGTGCCAGCAGTACTTACAGGGGAGTTAATGAGCAGTTCTTC
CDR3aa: CASSTYRGVNEQFF

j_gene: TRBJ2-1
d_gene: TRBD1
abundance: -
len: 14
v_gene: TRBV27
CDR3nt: TGTGCCAGCAGTCGGACAGGGCAGTACAATGAGCAGTTCTTC
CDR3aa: CASSRTGQYNEQFF

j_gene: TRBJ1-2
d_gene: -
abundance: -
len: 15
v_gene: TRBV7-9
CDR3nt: TGTGCCAGCAGCTCCACAGGGTTTGACGACTATGGCTACACCTTC
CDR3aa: CASSSTGFDDYGYTF

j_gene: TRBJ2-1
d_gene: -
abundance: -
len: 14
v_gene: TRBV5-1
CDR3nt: TGCGCCAGCAGCTTGGAGGGGGGGATTGATGAGCAGTTCTTC
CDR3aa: CASSLEGGIDEQFF

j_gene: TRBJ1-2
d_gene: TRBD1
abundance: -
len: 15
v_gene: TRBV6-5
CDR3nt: TGTGCCAGCAGACCGGGACAGGGGGTTAACTATGGCTACACCTTC
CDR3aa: CASRPGQGVNYGYTF

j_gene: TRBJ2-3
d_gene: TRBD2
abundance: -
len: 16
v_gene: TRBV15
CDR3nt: TGTGCCACCAGGAACCAGGTTCGACTAGCGGGGGATACGCAGTATTTT
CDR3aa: CATRNQVRLAGDTQYF

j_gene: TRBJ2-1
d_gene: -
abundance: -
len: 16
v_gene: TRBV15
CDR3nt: TGTGCCACCAGCAGGGGGTGGGGGCAATCCTACAATGAGCAGTTCTTC
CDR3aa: CATSRGWGQSYNEQFF

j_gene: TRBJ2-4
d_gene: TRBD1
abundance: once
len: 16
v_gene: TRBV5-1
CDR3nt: TGCGCCAGCAGCACGGGACAGCTGGGGGCCAAAAACATTCAGTACTTC
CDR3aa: CASSTGQLGAKNIQYF

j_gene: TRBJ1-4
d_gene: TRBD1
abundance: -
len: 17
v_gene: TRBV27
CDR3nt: TGTGCCAGCAGCAAAAAAAGGGGTAGGACAGGCTCCGAAAAACTGTTTTTT
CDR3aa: CASSKKRGRTGSEKLFF

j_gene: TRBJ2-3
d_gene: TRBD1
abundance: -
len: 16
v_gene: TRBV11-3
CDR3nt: TGTGCCAGCAGCTTAGTTGGGACAGGAGTTACGGATACGCAGTATTTT
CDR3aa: CASSLVGTGVTDTQYF

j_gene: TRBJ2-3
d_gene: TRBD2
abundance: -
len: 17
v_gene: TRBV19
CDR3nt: TGTGCCAGTAGTTCGGGGACGGGGACTAGCGTTACAGATACGCAGTATTTT
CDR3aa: CASSSGTGTSVTDTQYF

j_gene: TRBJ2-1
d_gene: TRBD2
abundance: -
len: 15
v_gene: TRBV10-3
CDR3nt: TGTGCCATCAGTGATCGGGGACTAGCGGACAATGAGCAGTTCTTC
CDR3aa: CAISDRGLADNEQFF

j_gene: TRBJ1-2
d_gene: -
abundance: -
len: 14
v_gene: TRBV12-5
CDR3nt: TGTGCTAGTGGTTTCGAGGACAGCCTCTATGGCTACACCTTC
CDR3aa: CASGFEDSLYGYTF

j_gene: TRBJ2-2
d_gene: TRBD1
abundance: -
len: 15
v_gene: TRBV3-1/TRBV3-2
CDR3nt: TGTGCCAGCAGCCGAGGGACAGGGGACACCGGGGAGCTGTTTTTT
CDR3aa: CASSRGTGDTGELFF

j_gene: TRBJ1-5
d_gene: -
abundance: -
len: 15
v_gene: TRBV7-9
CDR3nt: TGTGCCAGCAGCTTAGATTTTAGTAGCAATCAGCCCCAGCATTTT
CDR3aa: CASSLDFSSNQPQHF

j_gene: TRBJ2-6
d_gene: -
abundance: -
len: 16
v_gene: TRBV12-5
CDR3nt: TGTGCTAGTGGTTCATCCAGGGTGTACGGGGCCAACGTCCTGACTTTC
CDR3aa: CASGSSRVYGANVLTF

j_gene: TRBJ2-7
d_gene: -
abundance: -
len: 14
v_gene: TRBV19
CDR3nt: TGTGCCAGTAGTATGGGCAGCGGCCCCTACGAGCAGTACTTC
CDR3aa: CASSMGSGPYEQYF

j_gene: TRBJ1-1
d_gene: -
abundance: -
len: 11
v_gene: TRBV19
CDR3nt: TGTGCCAGTAGCAGGAACACTGAAGCTTTCTTT
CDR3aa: CASSRNTEAFF

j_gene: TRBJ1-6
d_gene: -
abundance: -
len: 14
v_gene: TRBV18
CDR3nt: TGTGCCAGCTCAGAAACCGCAACGGTTTCACCCCTCCACTTT
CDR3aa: CASSETATVSPLHF

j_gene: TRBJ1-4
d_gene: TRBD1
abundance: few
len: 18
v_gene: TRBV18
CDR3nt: TGTGCCAGCTCACCGGCCGGACAGGTAGAGAAGGTTAATGAAAAACTGTTTTTT
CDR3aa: CASSPAGQVEKVNEKLFF

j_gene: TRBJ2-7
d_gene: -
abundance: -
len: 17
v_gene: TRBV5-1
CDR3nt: TGCGCCAGCAGCTTGGCCTTGAAAGGCGCAGGTAGCTACGAGCAGTACTTC
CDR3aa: CASSLALKGAGSYEQYF

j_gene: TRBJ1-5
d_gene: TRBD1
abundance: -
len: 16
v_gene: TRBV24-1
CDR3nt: TGTGCCACCAGTGGGACAGGGGAGGATAGCAATCAGCCCCAGCATTTT
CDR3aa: CATSGTGEDSNQPQHF

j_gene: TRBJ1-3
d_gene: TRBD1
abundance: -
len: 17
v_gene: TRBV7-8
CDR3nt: TGTGCCAGCAGCTTAGGGGCCTGGACAGGGCCGGGAAACACCATATATTTT
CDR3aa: CASSLGAWTGPGNTIYF

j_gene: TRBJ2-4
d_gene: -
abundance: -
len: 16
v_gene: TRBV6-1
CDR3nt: TGTGCCAGCAGTGGGGAATCTTCAGGGGCCAAAAACATTCAGTACTTC
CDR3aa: CASSGESSGAKNIQYF

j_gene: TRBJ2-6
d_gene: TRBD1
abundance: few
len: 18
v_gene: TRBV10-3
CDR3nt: TGTGCCATCAGTCCGGGACAGGGGTATAGTACTGGGGCCAACGTCCTGACTTTC
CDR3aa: CAISPGQGYSTGANVLTF

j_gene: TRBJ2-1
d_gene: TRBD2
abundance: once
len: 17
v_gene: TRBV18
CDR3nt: TGTGCCAGCTCAGCGCTGGAACTAGCGATCTCCTACAATGAGCAGTTCTTC
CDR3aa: CASSALELAISYNEQFF

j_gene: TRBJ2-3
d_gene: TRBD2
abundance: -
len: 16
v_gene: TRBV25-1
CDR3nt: TGTGCCAGCAGTGACCCCGGGGGACTAGCGGGAGGTACGCAGTATTTT
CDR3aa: CASSDPGGLAGGTQYF

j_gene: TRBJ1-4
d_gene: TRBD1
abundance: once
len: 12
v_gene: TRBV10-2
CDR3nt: TGCGCCAGCGCGGACAGGGTCGAAAAACTGTTTTTT
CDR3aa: CASADRVEKLFF

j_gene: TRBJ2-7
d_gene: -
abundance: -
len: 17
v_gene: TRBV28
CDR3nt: TGTGCCAGCAGCGAGGGGCGGGGTTTCTCTTTAAGCTACGAGCAGTACTTC
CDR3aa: CASSEGRGFSLSYEQYF

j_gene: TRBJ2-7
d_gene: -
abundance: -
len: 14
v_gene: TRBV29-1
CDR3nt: TGCAGCGTGACCAGGGCTGAGCTTCCCTACGAGCAGTACTTC
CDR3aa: CSVTRAELPYEQYF

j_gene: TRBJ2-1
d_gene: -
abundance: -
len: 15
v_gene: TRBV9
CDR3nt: TGTGCCAGCAGCCCCTCGGGACTGGGGTACAATGAGCAGTTCTTC
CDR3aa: CASSPSGLGYNEQFF

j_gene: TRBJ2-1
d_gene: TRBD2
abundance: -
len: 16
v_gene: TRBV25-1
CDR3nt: TGTGCCAGCAGTGAACTTACTAGCGGGAGTTCGAATGAGCAGTTCTTC
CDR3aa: CASSELTSGSSNEQFF

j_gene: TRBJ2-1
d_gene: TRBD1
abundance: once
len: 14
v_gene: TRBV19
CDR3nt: TGTGCCAGTAGTTGGGTAGGGGGCGTGAATGAGCAGTTCTTC
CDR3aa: CASSWVGGVNEQFF

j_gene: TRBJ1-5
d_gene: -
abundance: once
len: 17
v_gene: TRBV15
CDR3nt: TGTGCCACCAGCAGGGGTCCTTGGCAGGCCAGCAATCAGCCCCAGCATTTT
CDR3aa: CATSRGPWQASNQPQHF

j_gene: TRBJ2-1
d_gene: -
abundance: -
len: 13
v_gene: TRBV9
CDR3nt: TGTGCCAGCAGCGTAGATTACTACAATGAGCAGTTCTTC
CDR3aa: CASSVDYYNEQFF

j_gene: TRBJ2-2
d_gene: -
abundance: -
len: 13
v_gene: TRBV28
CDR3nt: TGTGCCAGCAGTTTGGCCAGTCACGGGGAGCTGTTTTTT
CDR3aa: CASSLASHGELFF

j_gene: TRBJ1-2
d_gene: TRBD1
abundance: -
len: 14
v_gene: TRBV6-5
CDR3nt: TGTGCCAGCACTCCGGGACAGGGGGCAGGAGGCTACACCTTC
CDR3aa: CASTPGQGAGGYTF

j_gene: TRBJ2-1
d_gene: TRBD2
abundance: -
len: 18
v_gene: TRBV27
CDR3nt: TGTGCCAGCTGCCAAATCGGAACTAGCGGGATAAGGTGGAATGAGCAGTTCTTC
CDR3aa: CASCQIGTSGIRWNEQFF

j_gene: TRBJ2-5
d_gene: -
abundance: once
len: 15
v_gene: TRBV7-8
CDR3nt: TGTGCCAGCAGCTCTCGGGTCCCTGCCGGAGAGACCCAGTACTTC
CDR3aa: CASSSRVPAGETQYF

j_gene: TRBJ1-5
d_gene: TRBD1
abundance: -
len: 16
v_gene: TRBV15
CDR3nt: TGTGCCACCAGCAAGGACAGGGGCTATAGCAATCAGCCCCAGCATTTT
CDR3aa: CATSKDRGYSNQPQHF

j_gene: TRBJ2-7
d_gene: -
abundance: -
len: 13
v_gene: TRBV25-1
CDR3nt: TGTGCCAGCAGTGTTGGCGGGTTAGGGGAGCAGTACTTC
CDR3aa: CASSVGGLGEQYF

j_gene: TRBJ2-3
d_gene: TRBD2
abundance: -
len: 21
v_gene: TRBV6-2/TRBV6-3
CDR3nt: TGTGCCAGCAGCCTAGCCAGCCCTAGCGGGAGCCCTAGGGGAGGCACAGATACGCAGTATTTT
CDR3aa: CASSLASPSGSPRGGTDTQYF